This T cell receptor beta chain was recorded in a study of shared clonotypes between healthy human individuals. Notes on this clone: What it binds is not known.

Looked up from germline, CDR1 is SGHNT and CDR2 is YYREEE (reference sequence). Trimming shortened V by 2 bases and J by 2 bases, and 11 bases separated the two germline ends. This CDR3 has 14 amino acids. DNA at around 190 ng, roughly 27,000 T cell genomes, went into sorted-subset replicate PCRs. TCRdb keeps only in-frame clones here, not all; method: immunoSEQ multiplex PCR. Among around 1.9 million clones listed, around 93% were seen once. CD45RO negativity and positive selection for CCR7 defined naive CD8 cells, a population that excluded terminally differentiated effector memory CD45RA+ cells. The study enrolled healthy HIV-negative adults without recent acute infections or vaccinations as donors. Whole-study results and caveats: Rarefaction showed that sequencing of sorted subsets was incomplete (despite large depth).

The sample taken for sequencing was naive CD8+ T cells from PBMCs. This chain joins TRBV5-4 and TRBJ2-7; D perhaps matches TRBD2 (6 bases). The sequence derives from a man between 18 and 35 years old in good health. Some clones in this sample may be carry-over from other donors' samples. CDR3 amino acids: CASSFETRTYEQYF. In DNA form, the CDR3 reads TGTGCCAGCAGCTTCGAGACTAGGACCTACGAGCAGTACTTC.